This is a list of T cell receptor beta chains from one sample in a study of CD8 T cells in Susac syndrome. MiXCR was run by TCRdb on the immunoSEQ multiplex PCR reads, yielding one entry per CDR3 protein. This table holds about 250,000 distinct CDR3 sequences, just over 90% found once. Sample: CD4+ T cells from PBMCs. These TCRs come from a human donor with multiple sclerosis. CDR3s include the opening cysteine and the closing phenylalanine or tryptophan. Each record gives: D gene, J gene, V gene, CDR3 protein. The D gene is left open where the match is weak.

>NA|TRBJ1-1|TRBV29-1
CSVDLANTEAFF
>NA|TRBJ2-3|TRBV9
CASSVAGVTDTQYF
>NA|TRBJ1-2|TRBV21-1
CASSPGGGSFWGIYGYTF
>TRBD1|TRBJ1-2|TRBV18
CASSPGDRTNYGYTF
>NA|TRBJ1-1|TRBV27
CASSFASTYGTEAFF
>NA|TRBJ2-3|TRBV9
CASSRHSGSEDFSTQYF
>NA|TRBJ2-5|TRBV9
CASSVAWQGGQETQYF
>TRBD1|TRBJ2-6|TRBV5-1
CASSLEGARTGANVLTF
>TRBD2|TRBJ2-1|TRBV20-1
CSAQLAGIYNEQFF
>TRBD1|TRBJ1-1|TRBV29-1
CSALPGQGAEAFF
>NA|TRBJ2-3|TRBV29-1
CSVAKVRGSTDTQYF
>TRBD1|TRBJ2-7|TRBV27
CASSPRTGGEQYF
>NA|TRBJ1-1|TRBV7-9
CASSLVHLIMNTEAFF
>NA|TRBJ1-1|TRBV2
CASSVAATNTEAFF
>TRBD2|TRBJ2-1|TRBV20-1
CSANLLAAMSYNEQFF
>TRBD2|TRBJ2-2|TRBV13
CASSSQRGLAGGTGELFF
>NA|TRBJ2-1|TRBV5-1
CASSHRGGRDEQFF
>NA|TRBJ1-1|TRBV20-1
CGRSEAFF
>NA|TRBJ2-3|TRBV20-1
CSAPQGGRSDTQYF
>TRBD1|TRBJ1-2|TRBV10-3
CAISDPGTGGDYGGYTF
>NA|TRBJ1-5|TRBV20-1
CSASGGTDQPQHF
>TRBD2|TRBJ2-7|TRBV5-1
CASGANTWEGEQYF
>TRBD1|TRBJ1-1|TRBV3-1
CASSQDVSRGAFF
>TRBD2|TRBJ2-3|TRBV6-4
CASSASGGATDTQYF
>NA|TRBJ2-6|TRBV4-2
CASSQDRRLSGANVLTF
>TRBD1|TRBJ2-7|TRBV19
CASSRTGTPLGEQYF
>NA|TRBJ1-2|TRBV19
CASSIGTGRNYGYTF
>NA|TRBJ2-7|TRBV30
CAWSFSVIGGGEQYF
>TRBD2|TRBJ2-5|TRBV12-3/TRBV12-4
CASSPGGGRLGTQYF
>TRBD1|TRBJ2-5|TRBV7-9
CASRFSGQGMETQYF
>NA|TRBJ1-4|TRBV28
CASSLPGVTNEKLFF
>TRBD1|TRBJ2-5|TRBV7-8
CASSLAGQVGGETQYF
>TRBD1|TRBJ1-1|TRBV12-3/TRBV12-4
CASRFRDSPGRWNTEAFF
>NA|TRBJ2-4|TRBV10-3
CASRYVVAEAAKNIQYF
>NA|TRBJ2-1|TRBV9
CASSVEGDSYNEQFF
>TRBD1|TRBJ2-7|TRBV3-1
CASSQGDRAAQYF
>NA|TRBJ1-1|TRBV25-1
CVTRPTRDVNTEAFF
>TRBD2|TRBJ2-5|TRBV11-2
CASSLATGGETQYF
>NA|TRBJ2-5|TRBV7-6
CASSLTLQGETQYF
>NA|TRBJ2-2|TRBV5-6
CASSPVNTGELFF
>NA|TRBJ1-1|TRBV4-1
CASSQIGQYWRAFF
>NA|TRBJ2-5|TRBV10-2
CASRVTETQYF
>NA|TRBJ2-6|TRBV30
CAWSLAGLGANVLTF
>NA|TRBJ1-5|TRBV15
CATSRDRAENQPQHF
>NA|TRBJ1-2|TRBV9
CASSVEKSDGYTF